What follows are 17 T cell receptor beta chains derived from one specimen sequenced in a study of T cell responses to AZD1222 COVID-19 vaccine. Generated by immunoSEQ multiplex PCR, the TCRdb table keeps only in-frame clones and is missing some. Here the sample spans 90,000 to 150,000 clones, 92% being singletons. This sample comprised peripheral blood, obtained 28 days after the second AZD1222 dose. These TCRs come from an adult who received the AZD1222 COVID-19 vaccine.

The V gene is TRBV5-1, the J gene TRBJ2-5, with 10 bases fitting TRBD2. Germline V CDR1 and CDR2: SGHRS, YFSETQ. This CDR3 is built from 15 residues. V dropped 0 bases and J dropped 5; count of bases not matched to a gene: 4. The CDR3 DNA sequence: TGCGCCAGCAGCTTGGGACTAGCGGGTCCTGAGACCCAGTACTTC. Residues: CASSLGLAGPETQYF. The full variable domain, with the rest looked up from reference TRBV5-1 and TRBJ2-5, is KAGVTQTPRYLIKTRGQQVTLSCSPISGHRSVSWYQQTPGQGLQFLFEYFSETQRNKGNFPGRFSGRQFSNSRSEMNVSTLELGDSALYLCASSLGLAGPETQYFGPGTRLLVL.

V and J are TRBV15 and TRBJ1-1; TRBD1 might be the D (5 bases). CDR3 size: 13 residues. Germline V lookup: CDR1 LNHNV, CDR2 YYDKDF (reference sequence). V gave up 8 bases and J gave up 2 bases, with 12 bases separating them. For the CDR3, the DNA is TGTGCCACCCGAGACAGATACAACACTGAAGCTTTCTTT. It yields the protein CATRDRYNTEAFF. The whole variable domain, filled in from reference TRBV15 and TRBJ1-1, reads DAMVIQNPRYQVTQFGKPVTLSCSQTLNHNVMYWYQQKSSQAPKLLFHYYDKDFNNEADTPDNFQSRRPNTSFCFLDIRSPGLGDTAMYLCATRDRYNTEAFFGQGTRLTVV.

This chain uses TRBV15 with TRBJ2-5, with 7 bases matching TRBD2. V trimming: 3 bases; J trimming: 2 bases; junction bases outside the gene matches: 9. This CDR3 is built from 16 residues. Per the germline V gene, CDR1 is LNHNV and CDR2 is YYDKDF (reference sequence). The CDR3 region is CATSSKKILAQETQYF. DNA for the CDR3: TGTGCCACCAGCAGCAAGAAGATACTAGCGCAAGAGACCCAGTACTTC. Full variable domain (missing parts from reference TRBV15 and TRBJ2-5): DAMVIQNPRYQVTQFGKPVTLSCSQTLNHNVMYWYQQKSSQAPKLLFHYYDKDFNNEADTPDNFQSRRPNTSFCFLDIRSPGLGDTAMYLCATSSKKILAQETQYFGPGTRLLVL.

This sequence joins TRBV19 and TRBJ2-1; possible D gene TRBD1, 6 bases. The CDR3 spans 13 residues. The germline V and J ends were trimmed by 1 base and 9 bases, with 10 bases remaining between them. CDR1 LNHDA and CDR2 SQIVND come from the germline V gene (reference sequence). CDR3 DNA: TGTGCCAGTAGTATAGTGGGGGCCGGTGAGCAGTTCTTC. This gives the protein CASSIVGAGEQFF.

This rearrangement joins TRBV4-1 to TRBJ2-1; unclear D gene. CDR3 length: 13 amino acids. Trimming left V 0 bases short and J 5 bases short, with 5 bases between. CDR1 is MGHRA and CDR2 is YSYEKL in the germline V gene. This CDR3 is CASSQEWDNEQFF. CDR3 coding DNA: TGCGCCAGCAGCCAAGAATGGGACAATGAGCAGTTCTTC.

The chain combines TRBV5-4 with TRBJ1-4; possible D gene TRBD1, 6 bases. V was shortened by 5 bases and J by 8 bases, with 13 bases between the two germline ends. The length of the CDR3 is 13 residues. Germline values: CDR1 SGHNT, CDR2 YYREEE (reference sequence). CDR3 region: CASRTAGDEKLFF. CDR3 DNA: TGTGCCAGCAGGACGGCAGGGGACGAAAAACTGTTTTTT.

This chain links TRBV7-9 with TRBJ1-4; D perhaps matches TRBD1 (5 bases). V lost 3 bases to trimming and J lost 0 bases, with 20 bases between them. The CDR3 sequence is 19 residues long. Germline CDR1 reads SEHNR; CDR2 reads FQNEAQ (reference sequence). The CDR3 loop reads CASSFTAGQRHATNEKLFF. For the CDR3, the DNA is TGTGCCAGCAGCTTCACCGCCGGACAAAGACATGCAACTAATGAAAAACTGTTTTTT.

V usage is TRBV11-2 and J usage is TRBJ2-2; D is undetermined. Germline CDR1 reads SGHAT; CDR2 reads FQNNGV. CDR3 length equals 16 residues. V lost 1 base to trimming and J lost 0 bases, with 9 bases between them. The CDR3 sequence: CASSLGTIPNTGELFF. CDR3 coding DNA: TGTGCCAGCAGCTTAGGTACAATCCCGAACACCGGGGAGCTGTTTTTT. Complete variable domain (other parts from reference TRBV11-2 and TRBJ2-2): EAGVAQSPRYKIIEKRQSVAFWCNPISGHATLYWYQQILGQGPKLLIQFQNNGVVDDSQLPKDRFSAERLKGVDSTLKIQPAKLEDSAVYLCASSLGTIPNTGELFFGEGSRLTVL.

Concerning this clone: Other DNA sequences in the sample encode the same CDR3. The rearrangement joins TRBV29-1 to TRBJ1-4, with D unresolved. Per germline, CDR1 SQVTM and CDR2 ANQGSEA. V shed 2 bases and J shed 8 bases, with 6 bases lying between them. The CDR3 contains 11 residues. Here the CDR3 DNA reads TGCAGCGTTGAACGGGTAGAAAAACTGTTTTTT. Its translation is CSVERVEKLFF.

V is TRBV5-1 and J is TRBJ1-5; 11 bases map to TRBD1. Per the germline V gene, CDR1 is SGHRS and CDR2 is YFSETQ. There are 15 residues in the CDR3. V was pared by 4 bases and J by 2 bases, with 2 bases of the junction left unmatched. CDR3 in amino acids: CASSPGQGGNQPQHF. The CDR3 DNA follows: TGCGCCAGCAGCCCGGGACAGGGGGGCAATCAGCCCCAGCATTTT.

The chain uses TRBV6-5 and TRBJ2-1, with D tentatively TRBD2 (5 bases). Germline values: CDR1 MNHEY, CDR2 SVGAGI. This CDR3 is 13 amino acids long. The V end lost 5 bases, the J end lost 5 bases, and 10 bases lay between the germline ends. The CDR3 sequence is CASSLDGDNEQFF. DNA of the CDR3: TGTGCCAGCAGTCTGGACGGGGACAATGAGCAGTTCTTC.

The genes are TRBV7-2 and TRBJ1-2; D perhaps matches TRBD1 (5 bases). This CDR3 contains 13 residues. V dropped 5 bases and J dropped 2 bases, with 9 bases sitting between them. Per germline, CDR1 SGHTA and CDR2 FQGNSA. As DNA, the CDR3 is TGTGCCAGCAGCCATGACAGAAACTATGGCTACACCTTC. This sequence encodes CASSHDRNYGYTF.

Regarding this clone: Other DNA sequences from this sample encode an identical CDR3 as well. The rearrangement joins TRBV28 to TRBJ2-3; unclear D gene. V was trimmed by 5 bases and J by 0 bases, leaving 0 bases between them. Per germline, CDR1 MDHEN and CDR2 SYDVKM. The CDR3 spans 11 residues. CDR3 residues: CASSSTDTQYF. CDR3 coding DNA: TGTGCCAGCAGTAGCACAGATACGCAGTATTTT.

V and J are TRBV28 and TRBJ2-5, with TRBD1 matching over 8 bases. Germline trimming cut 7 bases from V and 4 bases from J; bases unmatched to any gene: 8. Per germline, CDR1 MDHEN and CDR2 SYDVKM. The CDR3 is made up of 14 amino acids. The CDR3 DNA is TGTGCCAGCAACGAATACAGGGGGGCAGAGACCCAGTACTTC. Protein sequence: CASNEYRGAETQYF.

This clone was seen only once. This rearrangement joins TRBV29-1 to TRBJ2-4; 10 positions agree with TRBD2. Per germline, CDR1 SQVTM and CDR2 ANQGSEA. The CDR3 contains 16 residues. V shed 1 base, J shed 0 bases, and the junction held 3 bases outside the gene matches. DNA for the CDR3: TGCAGCGTTGAAGGGCTAGCGGGGGTAGCCAAAAACATTCAGTACTTC. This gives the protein CSVEGLAGVAKNIQYF.

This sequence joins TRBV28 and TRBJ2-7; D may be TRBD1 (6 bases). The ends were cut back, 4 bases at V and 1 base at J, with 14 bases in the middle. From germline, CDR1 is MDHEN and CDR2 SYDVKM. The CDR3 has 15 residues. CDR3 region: CASSYYRVFSYEQYF. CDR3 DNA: TGTGCCAGCAGTTATTACAGGGTATTTTCCTACGAGCAGTACTTC.

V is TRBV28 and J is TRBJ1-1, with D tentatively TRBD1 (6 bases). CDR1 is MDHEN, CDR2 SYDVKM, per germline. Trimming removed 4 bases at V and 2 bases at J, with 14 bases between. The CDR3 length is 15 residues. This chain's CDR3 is CASSSNGTPNTEAFF. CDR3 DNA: TGTGCCAGCAGTTCGAACGGGACACCTAACACTGAAGCTTTCTTT.